This is a list of T cell receptor beta chains from one sample in a study of T cells in Graves' hyperthyroidism and ophthalmopathy. TCRdb ran MiXCR on the multiplex PCR reads and lists one entry per CDR3 protein. This table holds about 740,000 distinct CDR3 sequences, 14% found once. The specimen sequenced was blood. The receptors derive from a woman younger than 35 with Graves' hyperthyroidism. Each CDR3 is given with its conserved first and last residue. The D gene is left open where the match is weak. A row's size may be missing; if present it is once, few, many or a size class.

D gene: -
V gene: TRBV10-3
J gene: TRBJ1-2
clone size: many
CDR3 DNA: TGTGCCATCAGTGAGTCGAACTATGGCTACACCTTC
CDR3 protein: CAISESNYGYTF

D gene: TRBD2
V gene: TRBV20-1
J gene: TRBJ2-7
clone size: few
CDR3 DNA: TGCAGTGCTAGAGTCCCACCCCATATGCGGGAGAAAGACGAGCAGTACTTC
CDR3 protein: CSARVPPHMREKDEQYF

D gene: TRBD1
V gene: TRBV28
J gene: TRBJ2-7
clone size: many
CDR3 DNA: TGTGCCAGCAGTTCAACCCACGCCGGGACAGCAAGTAACCTTCTCCACGAGCAGTACTTC
CDR3 protein: CASSSTHAGTASNLLHEQYF

D gene: -
V gene: TRBV6-2/TRBV6-3
J gene: TRBJ2-7
clone size: many
CDR3 DNA: TGTGCCAGCAGTTCGAACAGGGTAGGGGCTTCCTACGAGCAGTACTTC
CDR3 protein: CASSSNRVGASYEQYF

D gene: -
V gene: TRBV7-8
J gene: TRBJ1-3
clone size: many
CDR3 DNA: TGTGCCAGCAGCCCCCGATCTGGAAACACCATATATTTT
CDR3 protein: CASSPRSGNTIYF

D gene: -
V gene: TRBV20-1
J gene: TRBJ1-3
clone size: few
CDR3 DNA: TGCAGTGCTAGAGATGCTGGATTCTCCTCTGGAAACACCATATATTTT
CDR3 protein: CSARDAGFSSGNTIYF

D gene: -
V gene: TRBV28
J gene: TRBJ2-4
clone size: many
CDR3 DNA: TGTGCCAGCAGTCCCCTTGGCAGCCTCTTAGCCAAAAACATTCAGTACTTC
CDR3 protein: CASSPLGSLLAKNIQYF

D gene: TRBD2
V gene: TRBV27
J gene: TRBJ2-2
clone size: -
CDR3 DNA: TGTGCCAGCCGGAGGCGGGGGGAACCCCCAACCGGGGAGCTGTTTTTT
CDR3 protein: CASRRRGEPPTGELFF

D gene: -
V gene: TRBV19
J gene: TRBJ1-2
clone size: many
CDR3 DNA: TGTGCCAGTACCCCGGCAGTTGGGCCTCCTAACTATGGCTACACCTTC
CDR3 protein: CASTPAVGPPNYGYTF

D gene: -
V gene: TRBV28
J gene: TRBJ2-1
clone size: few
CDR3 DNA: TGTGCCAGCAGTTCCGCAGTGAGTGAGCAGTTCTTC
CDR3 protein: CASSSAVSEQFF

D gene: TRBD2
V gene: TRBV27
J gene: TRBJ2-1
clone size: many
CDR3 DNA: TGTGCCAGCAGTTTACTTTCTTCGGGACCGGGACTAGGGTACAATGAGCAGTTCTTC
CDR3 protein: CASSLLSSGPGLGYNEQFF

D gene: -
V gene: TRBV7-2
J gene: TRBJ2-5
clone size: many
CDR3 DNA: TGTGCCAGCAGTTGGGGACCCCAGTACTTC
CDR3 protein: CASSWGPQYF

D gene: -
V gene: TRBV28
J gene: TRBJ2-5
clone size: -
CDR3 DNA: TGTGCCAGCAGTTTATTAGGACGGATACGGGAGACCCAGTACTTC
CDR3 protein: CASSLLGRIRETQYF

D gene: -
V gene: TRBV6-1
J gene: TRBJ1-1
clone size: few
CDR3 DNA: TGTGCCAGCAGTCGCTCAGGACGGAACACTGAAGCTTTCTTT
CDR3 protein: CASSRSGRNTEAFF

D gene: -
V gene: TRBV30
J gene: TRBJ1-2
clone size: few
CDR3 DNA: TGTGCCTGGAGTCCGGGCTATGGCTACACCTTC
CDR3 protein: CAWSPGYGYTF

D gene: TRBD1
V gene: TRBV30
J gene: TRBJ1-5
clone size: -
CDR3 DNA: TGTGCCTGGAGTCTCCCAGGGGGGTCTCAGCCCCAGCATTTT
CDR3 protein: CAWSLPGGSQPQHF

D gene: -
V gene: TRBV5-4
J gene: TRBJ2-1
clone size: many
CDR3 DNA: TGTGCCAGCAGCTATCGATTCCATGGTGAGCAGTTCTTC
CDR3 protein: CASSYRFHGEQFF

D gene: -
V gene: TRBV3-1
J gene: TRBJ1-5
clone size: -
CDR3 DNA: TGTGCCAGCAGCCAGGGGCCAGGGGAACGGCCCCAGCATTTT
CDR3 protein: CASSQGPGERPQHF

D gene: TRBD2
V gene: TRBV14
J gene: TRBJ2-7
clone size: few
CDR3 DNA: TGTGCCAGCAGCCTGCCCGGCGGGAGGAAGGCCTACGAGCAGTACTTC
CDR3 protein: CASSLPGGRKAYEQYF

D gene: -
V gene: TRBV6-5
J gene: TRBJ2-1
clone size: few
CDR3 DNA: TGTGCCAGCAGTTACTCCACTGCCCTTGTAGGGAGCTCCTACAATGAGCAGTTCTTC
CDR3 protein: CASSYSTALVGSSYNEQFF

D gene: -
V gene: TRBV12-3/TRBV12-4
J gene: TRBJ2-7
clone size: many
CDR3 DNA: TGTGCCAGCAGTTTCTTTCCCCCTCCCTACGAGCAGTACTTC
CDR3 protein: CASSFFPPPYEQYF

D gene: -
V gene: TRBV6-1
J gene: TRBJ1-5
clone size: -
CDR3 DNA: TGTGCCAGCGGTGAGGGGGGAAGCAATCAGCCCCAGCATTTT
CDR3 protein: CASGEGGSNQPQHF

D gene: -
V gene: TRBV12-3/TRBV12-4
J gene: TRBJ2-1
clone size: many
CDR3 DNA: TGTGCCTCGCGGTTAGGAGCGTCCTACAATGAGCAGTTCTTC
CDR3 protein: CASRLGASYNEQFF

D gene: -
V gene: TRBV18
J gene: TRBJ2-4
clone size: once
CDR3 DNA: TGTGCCAGCTCACCACCCGGCCGGGTTGGGTGGTACTTC
CDR3 protein: CASSPPGRVGWYF

D gene: -
V gene: TRBV7-8
J gene: TRBJ2-7
clone size: many
CDR3 DNA: TGTGCCAGCAGCTTCTCTGCGCGGGCCCTATCCTACGAGCAGTACTTC
CDR3 protein: CASSFSARALSYEQYF

D gene: -
V gene: TRBV9
J gene: TRBJ2-5
clone size: few
CDR3 DNA: TGTGCCAGCAGCGTATCAGGATGGGGGGGCACGGAGACCCAGTACTTC
CDR3 protein: CASSVSGWGGTETQYF

D gene: -
V gene: TRBV20-1
J gene: TRBJ2-1
clone size: -
CDR3 DNA: TGCAGTCCCAGAGGCGGACGAGGGGGGGATGAGCAGTTCTTC
CDR3 protein: CSPRGGRGGDEQFF